A single sample is the source of the 11 T cell receptor beta chains below, sequenced in a study of T cell repertoires in cytomegalovirus infection. Each CDR3 protein gets one entry after TCRdb re-called the reads with MiXCR. The sample holds approximately 1,000,000 distinct CDR3 sequences, roughly 30% seen once. For these TCRs, the target antigens are not known. The specimen was cultured CD8+ T cells from PBMCs, collected from culture after CMV antigen stimulation. All receptors derive from a human donor in good health (CMV status not recorded). Some clones in this sample may be carry-over from other donors' samples.

This clonotype showed up just a few times. V gene TRBV12-3 or TRBV12-4 combines with J gene TRBJ2-1, with D perhaps matching TRBD1 (6 bases). V lost 8 bases and J lost 0, with 14 bases in between. The CDR3 is 15 residues long. The CDR3 DNA sequence: TGTGCCAGCGTACAAACAGGGAGCTCCTACAATGAGCAGTTCTTC. Protein sequence: CASVQTGSSYNEQFF.

The CDR3 is CATLRGGASTDTQYF. Here the CDR3 DNA reads TGTGCCACCCTTAGGGGGGGCGCTAGCACAGATACGCAGTATTTT. The chain uses TRBV10-3 and TRBJ2-3; perhaps TRBD2 as D (7 bases). Germline V gene sequence: CDR1 ENHRY, CDR2 SYGVKD. This CDR3 has 15 amino acids. V lost 10 bases, J lost 0 bases, and 17 bases lay in between.

The chain carries TRBV6-2 or TRBV6-3 and TRBJ2-1; D is ambiguous. Per germline, CDR1 MNHEY and CDR2 SVGEGT. This CDR3 spans 13 amino acids. Trimming left V 8 bases short and J 5 bases short, with 13 bases between. The CDR3: CASASGPNNEQFF. DNA of the CDR3: TGTGCCAGCGCCTCCGGGCCGAACAATGAGCAGTTCTTC.

A few counts support this clonotype. V and J are TRBV6-2 or TRBV6-3 and TRBJ2-1; perhaps TRBD1 as D (5 bases). V was cut by 2 bases and J by 3 bases, with 11 bases left in between. CDR1 is MNHEY and CDR2 is SVGEGT in the germline V gene. The CDR3 is 15 amino acids. CDR3 loop: CASSYEAGNYNEQFF. The CDR3 bases are TGTGCCAGCAGTTACGAGGCAGGGAACTACAATGAGCAGTTCTTC.

This chain links TRBV6-2 or TRBV6-3 with TRBJ2-7; D is perhaps TRBD1 (5 bases). Deletions cut 7 bases from V and 2 bases from J, with 15 bases between. The CDR3 totals 14 residues. CDR1 and CDR2 from the germline V gene are MNHEY and SVGEGT. CDR3 amino acids: CASTFETVTYEQYV. CDR3 sequence (DNA): TGTGCCAGCACCTTCGAGACAGTGACCTACGAGCAGTACGTC.

This clonotype was picked up many times. The J gene is TRBJ2-7, the V gene TRBV7-8; possible D gene TRBD1, 6 bases. The germline V gene has CDR1 SGHVS and CDR2 FQNEAQ. V lost 3 bases and J 3 bases, leaving 9 bases between the germline ends. The length of the CDR3 is 13 residues. CDR3 bases: TGTGCCAGCAGCTTGAGGGGGATCTACGAGCAGTACGTC. It encodes CASSLRGIYEQYV.

The table lists this clonotype with a few counts. The chain combines TRBV27 with TRBJ2-1; D may correspond to TRBD1 or TRBD2 (7 bases each). From germline, CDR1 is MNHEY and CDR2 SMNVEV (reference sequence). Trimming cost V 7 bases and J 7 bases, with 17 bases left between them. The CDR3 sequence is 14 residues long. CDR3 sequence (DNA): TGTGCCAGCATCCAGGGGGGGGGAGGGAATGAGCAGTTCTTC. It encodes CASIQGGGGNEQFF.

This clonotype was found many times. The chain links TRBV6-2 or TRBV6-3 to TRBJ2-5; D possibly uses TRBD1 or TRBD2 (6 bases each). Trimming pared 2 bases from V and 4 bases from J, leaving 8 bases between. The CDR3 sequence is 13 residues long. Germline CDR1 is MNHEY and CDR2 is SVGEGT. The CDR3 nucleotides are TGTGCCAGCAGTTACGAGGGGGGAGAGACCCAGTACTTC. It encodes CASSYEGGETQYF.

This sequence joins TRBV9 and TRBJ1-2, with D unresolved. This CDR3 is 14 amino acids long. Germline CDR1 and CDR2: SGDLS and YYNGEE. The V and J ends lost 1 base and 4 bases respectively, with 11 bases between them. CDR3 coding DNA: TGTGCCAGCAGCGTATCGGACGTTGGCTATGGCTACACCTTC. Its translation is CASSVSDVGYGYTF.

A note on this clonotype: Just one base apart from a much larger clone, this may be a read error. The chain carries TRBV7-8 and TRBJ2-5; D is possibly TRBD1 (6 bases). Germline V gives CDR1 SGHVS, CDR2 FQNEAQ. This CDR3 is 13 amino acids long. Trimming removed 4 bases at V and 7 bases at J, with 13 bases between. CDR3 in DNA: TGTGCCAGCAGCTCAGGGGCGGTTGGGACCCAGTACTTC. Its protein is CASSSGAVGTQYF.

V and J are TRBV19 and TRBJ1-2; 11 bases are a match to TRBD1. The CDR3 runs 15 residues. From germline, CDR1 is LNHDA and CDR2 SQIVND (reference sequence). V lost 5 bases, J lost 5 bases, and 7 bases stayed unmatched. This chain's CDR3 is CASSPWTGGLYGYTF. The CDR3 nucleotides are TGTGCCAGTAGTCCGTGGACAGGGGGCCTTTATGGCTACACCTTC.